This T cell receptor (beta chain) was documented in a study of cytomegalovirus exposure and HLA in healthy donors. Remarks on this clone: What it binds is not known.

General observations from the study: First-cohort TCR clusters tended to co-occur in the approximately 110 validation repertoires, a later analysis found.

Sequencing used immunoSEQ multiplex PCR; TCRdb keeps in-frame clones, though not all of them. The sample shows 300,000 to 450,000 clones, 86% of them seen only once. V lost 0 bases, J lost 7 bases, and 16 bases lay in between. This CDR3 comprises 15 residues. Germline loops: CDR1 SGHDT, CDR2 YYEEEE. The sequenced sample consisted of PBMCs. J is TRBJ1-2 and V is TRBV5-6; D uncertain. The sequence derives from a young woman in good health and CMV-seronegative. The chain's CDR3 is CASSLAVAPISGYTF. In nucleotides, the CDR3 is TGTGCCAGCAGCTTGGCCGTAGCTCCCATTTCTGGCTACACCTTC.